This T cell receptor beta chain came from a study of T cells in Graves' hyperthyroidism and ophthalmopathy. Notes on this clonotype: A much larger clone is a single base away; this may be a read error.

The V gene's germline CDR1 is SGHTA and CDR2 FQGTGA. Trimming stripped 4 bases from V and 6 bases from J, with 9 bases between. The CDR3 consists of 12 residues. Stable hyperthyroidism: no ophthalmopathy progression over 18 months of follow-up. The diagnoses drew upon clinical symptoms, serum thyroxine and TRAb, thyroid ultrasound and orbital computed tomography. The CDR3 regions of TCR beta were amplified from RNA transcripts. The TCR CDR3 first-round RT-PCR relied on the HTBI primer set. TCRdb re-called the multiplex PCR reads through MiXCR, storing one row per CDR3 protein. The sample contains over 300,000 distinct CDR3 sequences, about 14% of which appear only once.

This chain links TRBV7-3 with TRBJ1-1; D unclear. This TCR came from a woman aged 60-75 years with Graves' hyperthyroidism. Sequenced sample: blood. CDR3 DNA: TGTGCCAGCAGCTCCTCGGGCGCTGAAGCTTTCTTT. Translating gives CASSSSGAEAFF.